Listed below are T cell receptor beta chains from one sample, sequenced in a study of TIL therapy for anti-PD-1-resistant metastatic lung cancer. TCRdb's copy holds only in-frame clones and misses some; the assay was immunoSEQ multiplex PCR. The sample lists under 20,000 clones; 60% to 80% were seen once. The input for sequencing was blood, taken at baseline. These TCRs come from a person between 25 and 79 years old with non-small cell lung cancer. Both conserved end residues are part of each CDR3. Fields, in order: V gene, J gene, CDR3 protein.

v_gene: TRBV7-3; j_gene: TRBJ1-2; CDR3aa: CASSPQGTGGEGYTF
v_gene: TRBV7-8; j_gene: TRBJ1-6; CDR3aa: CASSLDSGTNSPLHF
v_gene: TRBV7-9; j_gene: TRBJ1-3; CDR3aa: CASRSSSGNTIYF
v_gene: TRBV6-5; j_gene: TRBJ1-2; CDR3aa: CASSYSRRGIYGYTF
v_gene: TRBV7-9; j_gene: TRBJ1-2; CDR3aa: CASSLGAQGNGYTF
v_gene: TRBV6-2/TRBV6-3; j_gene: TRBJ1-1; CDR3aa: CASSTDRMNTEAFF
v_gene: TRBV2; j_gene: TRBJ2-7; CDR3aa: CASSAAGYEQYF
v_gene: TRBV19; j_gene: TRBJ1-1; CDR3aa: CASSPRTDGVLGAFF
v_gene: TRBV7-6; j_gene: TRBJ2-7; CDR3aa: CASSFGISSYEQYF
v_gene: TRBV2; j_gene: TRBJ2-7; CDR3aa: CASAEDLLYEQYF
v_gene: TRBV2; j_gene: TRBJ2-7; CDR3aa: CASGTVPGQLRYEQYF
v_gene: TRBV6-5; j_gene: TRBJ1-4; CDR3aa: CASSYTFGGVREKLFF
v_gene: TRBV9; j_gene: TRBJ2-5; CDR3aa: CASTAAQGGNFETQYF
v_gene: TRBV6-4; j_gene: TRBJ1-1; CDR3aa: CASRRERNTEAFF
v_gene: TRBV4-2; j_gene: TRBJ2-3; CDR3aa: CASSRAGQRGDTQYF
v_gene: TRBV9; j_gene: TRBJ2-5; CDR3aa: CASSAGTSGGFRETQYF
v_gene: TRBV3-1/TRBV3-2; j_gene: TRBJ2-7; CDR3aa: CASSHHSYEQYF
v_gene: TRBV19; j_gene: TRBJ2-7; CDR3aa: CASSMRDTQQYF
v_gene: TRBV7-9; j_gene: TRBJ1-6; CDR3aa: CASSSGQANSPLHF
v_gene: TRBV12-3/TRBV12-4; j_gene: TRBJ2-3; CDR3aa: CASSLRGTDTQYF
v_gene: TRBV4-2; j_gene: TRBJ1-1; CDR3aa: CASSLQGGYTEAFF
v_gene: TRBV14; j_gene: TRBJ1-1; CDR3aa: CASSQDAHRVNTEAFF
v_gene: TRBV6-5; j_gene: TRBJ2-1; CDR3aa: CASRSRDRSYNEQFF
v_gene: TRBV28; j_gene: TRBJ2-3; CDR3aa: CATTTPGLAGVSTDTQYF
v_gene: TRBV2; j_gene: TRBJ2-5; CDR3aa: CASPPGTGISETQYF
v_gene: TRBV30; j_gene: TRBJ2-5; CDR3aa: CAWSVGGGGETQYF
v_gene: TRBV6-2/TRBV6-3; j_gene: TRBJ2-2; CDR3aa: CASSYSSTGELFF
v_gene: TRBV12-5; j_gene: TRBJ1-6; CDR3aa: CASGTGNNSPLHF
v_gene: TRBV30; j_gene: TRBJ1-5; CDR3aa: CAWSVENQPQHF
v_gene: TRBV7-6; j_gene: TRBJ1-5; CDR3aa: CASSPRDRVGAVQPQHF
v_gene: TRBV4-1; j_gene: TRBJ1-5; CDR3aa: CASSLRTGTSQPQHF
v_gene: TRBV18; j_gene: TRBJ2-3; CDR3aa: CASSPSASGSDTQYF
v_gene: TRBV6-2/TRBV6-3; j_gene: TRBJ1-5; CDR3aa: CASSYDRSSNQPQHF
v_gene: TRBV7-7; j_gene: TRBJ2-1; CDR3aa: CASSLLAGSYNEQFF
v_gene: TRBV10-3; j_gene: TRBJ2-7; CDR3aa: CAISSPSIAPYEQYF
v_gene: TRBV11-2; j_gene: TRBJ1-4; CDR3aa: CASSYGNEKLFF
v_gene: TRBV7-2; j_gene: TRBJ1-5; CDR3aa: CASSSNTGEGQPQHF
v_gene: TRBV29-1; j_gene: TRBJ2-1; CDR3aa: CSVTDREWEQFF
v_gene: TRBV28; j_gene: TRBJ1-5; CDR3aa: CATRQGSQPQHF
v_gene: TRBV4-3; j_gene: TRBJ2-7; CDR3aa: CASSPGRGAGYEQYF
v_gene: TRBV6-5; j_gene: TRBJ2-1; CDR3aa: CASSPQGLSYNEQFF
v_gene: TRBV19; j_gene: TRBJ1-5; CDR3aa: CASKQGGQPQHF
v_gene: TRBV4-3; j_gene: TRBJ2-4; CDR3aa: CASSGRVTSGLNIQYF
v_gene: TRBV7-3; j_gene: TRBJ2-1; CDR3aa: CASSPPGSYNEQFF
v_gene: TRBV9; j_gene: TRBJ1-6; CDR3aa: CASSSPPGQHNSPLHF
v_gene: TRBV12-3/TRBV12-4; j_gene: TRBJ2-3; CDR3aa: CASRTSGTDTQYF
v_gene: TRBV19; j_gene: TRBJ1-2; CDR3aa: CASSILGQGGGGYTF
v_gene: TRBV5-6; j_gene: TRBJ1-5; CDR3aa: CASSLAGDQPQHF
v_gene: TRBV7-2; j_gene: TRBJ1-5; CDR3aa: CASSLNRAKGQPQHF
v_gene: TRBV4-2; j_gene: TRBJ1-6; CDR3aa: CASSLGTVSLLTPNSPLHF
v_gene: TRBV6-5; j_gene: TRBJ1-1; CDR3aa: CASSSKGKNTEAFF